This T cell receptor (beta chain) was identified in a study of shared T cell receptors in the human thymus. The CDR3 is 15 amino acids. The assay was immunoSEQ multiplex PCR, and TCRdb's table has in-frame clones only and misses some. Of hundreds of thousands of clones in the sample, 70% to 90% were seen once. These data were also filed under a second study, of human thymus T cells.

The sequenced material came from thymocytes. The chain recombines TRBV21-1 with TRBJ2-7; the DNA was not compared with TRBD2, the D call given in the table. TRBV21-1 is an annotated pseudogene. This receptor was obtained from a boy under three years old with a congenital heart defect. CDR3 amino acids: CASSKVGGPSYEQYF. The DNA for the CDR3 is TGTGCCAGCAGCAAAGTGGGCGGGCCGTCCTACGAGCAGTACTTC.